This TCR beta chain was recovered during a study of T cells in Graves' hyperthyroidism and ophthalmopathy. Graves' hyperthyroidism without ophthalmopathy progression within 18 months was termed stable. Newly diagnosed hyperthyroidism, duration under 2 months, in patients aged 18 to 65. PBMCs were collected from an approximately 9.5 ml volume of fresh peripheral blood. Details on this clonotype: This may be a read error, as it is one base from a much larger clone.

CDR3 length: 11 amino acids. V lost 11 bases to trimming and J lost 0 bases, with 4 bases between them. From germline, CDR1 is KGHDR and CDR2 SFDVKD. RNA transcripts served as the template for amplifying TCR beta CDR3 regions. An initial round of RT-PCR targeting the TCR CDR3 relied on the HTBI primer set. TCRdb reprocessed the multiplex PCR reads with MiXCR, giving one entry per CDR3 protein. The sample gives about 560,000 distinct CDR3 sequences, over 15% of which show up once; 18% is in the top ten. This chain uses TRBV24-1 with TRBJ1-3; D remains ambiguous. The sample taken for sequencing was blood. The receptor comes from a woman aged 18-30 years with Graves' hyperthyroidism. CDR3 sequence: CASTSGNTIYF. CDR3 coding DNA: TGTGCCAGCACCTCTGGAAACACCATATATTTT.